These 29 T cell receptor beta chains were all obtained from the same sample, sequenced in a study of T cell responses to AZD1222 COVID-19 vaccine. Some clones are missing from TCRdb's copy, which holds only in-frame ones; the method was immunoSEQ multiplex PCR. The sample records 150,000 to 200,000 clones, around 95% being singletons. This material consisted of peripheral blood, taken on day 0 of AZD1222 vaccination. Receptor source: an adult in good health.

The genes are TRBV5-1 and TRBJ2-5; D is undetermined. The V and J ends lost 4 bases and 5 bases respectively, with 9 bases between them. The germline gives CDR1 SGHRS, CDR2 YFSETQ. CDR3 length equals 12 residues. The CDR3 region has the DNA TGCGCCAGCAGCCCTCCCGGGGAGACCCAGTACTTC. As protein: CASSPPGETQYF.

The chain employs TRBV28 and TRBJ2-1; 8 bases are a match to TRBD2. The CDR3 extends over 13 amino acids. V was pared by 5 bases and J by 7 bases, with 4 bases of the junction left unmatched. CDR1 and CDR2 (germline): MDHEN, SYDVKM. CDR3: CASSIPSGNEQFF. The CDR3, as DNA: TGTGCCAGCAGTATTCCTAGCGGGAATGAGCAGTTCTTC. Drawing the rest from reference TRBV28 and TRBJ2-1, the complete variable domain is DVKVTQSSRYLVKRTGEKVFLECVQDMDHENMFWYRQDPGLGLRLIYFSYDVKMKEKGDIPEGYSVSREKKERFSLILESASTNQTSMYLCASSIPSGNEQFFGPGTRLTVL.

This rearrangement joins TRBV27 to TRBJ2-3; 8 bases match TRBD2. There are 13 residues in the CDR3. Germline-derived CDR1 and CDR2 are MNHEY and SMNVEV (reference sequence). The V gene end was trimmed by 4 bases and the J gene end by 10 bases; junction bases not matched to a gene: 7. CDR3 sequence reads: CASSSGGRPSQYF. The CDR3 bases are TGTGCCAGCAGTTCTGGCGGGAGGCCGTCGCAGTATTTT.

This chain uses TRBV24-1 with TRBJ2-2, with a weak D call TRBD2 (6 bases). Trimming took off 6 bases at V and 7 bases at J, with 11 bases between the two ends. Germline assignment: CDR1 KGHDR and CDR2 SFDVKD. There are 13 residues in the CDR3. CDR3 DNA sequence: TGTGCCACCAGTAACGGGGGAATCGGGGAGCTGTTTTTT. This codes for CATSNGGIGELFF.

The chain joins TRBV20-1 to TRBJ2-1; the match to TRBD2 covers 14 bases. There are 15 residues in the CDR3. Germline V gene sequence: CDR1 DFQATT, CDR2 SNEGSKA (reference sequence). V gave up 3 bases and J gave up 4 bases; unmatched junction bases: 2. CDR3 amino acids: CSASGTSGSYNEQFF. Written as DNA, the CDR3 is TGCAGTGCTAGTGGGACTAGCGGGAGTTACAATGAGCAGTTCTTC.

The CDR3 protein is CASRSGPFTDTQYF. The CDR3 coding sequence is TGTGCCAGCCGTAGCGGGCCCTTCACAGATACGCAGTATTTT. The chain uses TRBV6-5 and TRBJ2-3; 7 bases are shared with TRBD2. The CDR3 spans 14 residues. Germline trimming cut 8 bases from V and 2 bases from J; bases unmatched to any gene: 7. Germline V gene data show CDR1 as MNHEY and CDR2 as SVGAGI.

This chain links TRBV6-5 with TRBJ2-6, with TRBD1 matching 7 bases. Germline V CDR1 and CDR2: MNHEY, SVGAGI. After removal of 8 bases from V and 2 bases from J, the junction contained 3 bases not matched to a gene. CDR3 size: 14 residues. CDR3 loop: CASGDSTGANVLTF. In DNA, the CDR3 is TGTGCCAGCGGGGACAGTACTGGGGCCAACGTCCTGACTTTC.

The chain is built from TRBV14 and TRBJ1-3; D not certain. Germline lookup yields CDR1 SGHDN and CDR2 FVKESK. Trimming left V 4 bases short and J 0 bases short, with 13 bases between. The CDR3 sequence is 16 residues long. The CDR3 DNA is TGTGCCAGCAGCCCAGTGGTCGGGATCTCTGGAAACACCATATATTTT. It is translated as CASSPVVGISGNTIYF.

CDR3 residues: CASRPSGRSYNEQFF. The CDR3 bases are TGTGCCAGCAGACCTAGCGGGAGGTCCTACAATGAGCAGTTCTTC. The chain is built from TRBV27 and TRBJ2-1; 11 bases agree with TRBD2. The CDR3 runs 15 residues. After removal of 6 bases from V and 1 base from J, the junction contained 2 bases not matched to a gene. Germline CDR1 MNHEY, CDR2 SMNVEV (reference sequence).

CDR3 DNA: TGCGCCAGCAGCCTAGGATCAGGGGAGAACGCCCTACGCTACGAGCAGTACTTC. The encoded protein is CASSLGSGENALRYEQYF. V is TRBV5-1 and J is TRBJ2-7; D is possibly TRBD1 (6 bases). The germline gives CDR1 SGHRS, CDR2 YFSETQ. The CDR3 extends over 18 amino acids. V shed 4 bases and J shed 3 bases, with 26 bases lying between them.

The genes are TRBV28 and TRBJ2-7; D is possibly TRBD1 or TRBD2 (5 bases each). V lost 5 bases and J 5 bases, leaving 13 bases between the germline ends. This CDR3 has 13 amino acids. In germline, CDR1 is MDHEN, CDR2 SYDVKM. CDR3 loop: CASSTGTQDEQYF. The CDR3 DNA reads TGTGCCAGCAGTACCGGGACGCAAGACGAGCAGTACTTC.

The J gene is TRBJ2-2, the V gene TRBV29-1, with D unresolved. This CDR3 has 15 residues. The ends were cut back, 4 bases at V and 0 bases at J, with 12 bases in the middle. Germline loops: CDR1 SQVTM, CDR2 ANQGSEA. For the CDR3, the DNA is TGCAGCGTTGCGGGCAGGTATCCGAACACCGGGGAGCTGTTTTTT. Encoded protein: CSVAGRYPNTGELFF.

The V call is TRBV7-6, the J call TRBJ2-7, with 10 bases identical to TRBD2. The CDR3 consists of 14 residues. The germline V gene encodes CDR1 SGHVS and CDR2 FNYEAQ. Trimming cost V 4 bases and J 3 bases; bases outside gene matches: 3. CDR3 sequence (DNA): TGTGCCAGCAGCTCCGGACTAGCGGTCTACGAGCAGTACTTC. Translation gives CASSSGLAVYEQYF. The full variable domain, completed using reference TRBV7-6 and TRBJ2-7, is GAGVSQSPRYKVTKRGQDVALRCDPISGHVSLYWYRQALGQGPEFLTYFNYEAQQDKSGLPNDRFSAERPEGSISTLTIQRTEQRDSAMYRCASSSGLAVYEQYFGPGTRLTVT.

The V and J genes are TRBV6-2 or TRBV6-3 and TRBJ2-1; tentative D call: TRBD2 (5 bases). Trimming shortened V by 6 bases and J by 6 bases, and 18 bases separated the two germline ends. This CDR3 is 15 amino acids long. The V gene's germline CDR1 is MNHEY and CDR2 SVGEGT. In DNA form, the CDR3 reads TGTGCCAGCAGCCCTCCGCCCCCCCGGGGCAATGAGCAGTTCTTC. Amino acid sequence: CASSPPPPRGNEQFF.

In its sample, this clone was seen once. This chain uses TRBV6-5 with TRBJ2-7, with a possible D match to TRBD2 (6 bases). This CDR3 contains 14 residues. Trimming took off 0 bases at V and 7 bases at J, with 13 bases between the two ends. CDR1 and CDR2 from the germline V gene are MNHEY and SVGAGI. This chain's CDR3 is CASSYSTGAGEQYF. As DNA, the CDR3 is TGTGCCAGCAGTTACTCGACGGGAGCTGGGGAGCAGTACTTC.

The V and J genes are TRBV4-1 and TRBJ1-1; D might be TRBD1 (6 bases). Germline assignment: CDR1 MGHRA and CDR2 YSYEKL. V lost 4 bases and J lost 5, with 14 bases in between. The CDR3 runs 14 residues. The CDR3: CASSPPLGGTEAFF. DNA for the CDR3: TGCGCCAGCAGCCCACCACTAGGGGGGACTGAAGCTTTCTTT.

The V gene is TRBV10-1, the J gene TRBJ1-3; D unclear. The CDR3 contains 13 residues. V was clipped by 8 bases and J by 2 bases, with 10 bases between them. Per germline, CDR1 WNHNN and CDR2 SYGVQD (reference sequence). The CDR3 sequence: CASAMSTGNTIYF. The CDR3 nucleotides read TGCGCCAGCGCGATGAGTACTGGAAACACCATATATTTT.

The chain joins TRBV27 to TRBJ2-7; D uncertain. CDR1 and CDR2 (germline): MNHEY, SMNVEV (reference sequence). The CDR3 length is 12 residues. Trimming took 7 bases from V and 3 from J, leaving 10 bases between them. CDR3 in amino acids: CASTGPDYEQYF. The CDR3 coding sequence is TGTGCCAGCACCGGGCCAGACTACGAGCAGTACTTC.

V gene TRBV10-3 combines with J gene TRBJ2-7; TRBD2 matches at 9 bases. The germline V gene encodes CDR1 ENHRY and CDR2 SYGVKD. V lost 7 bases and J lost 6; bases outside the gene matches: 7. The CDR3 extends over 13 amino acids. This CDR3 reads CAITRREGSEQYF. In nucleotides, the CDR3 is TGTGCCATCACGCGGCGGGAGGGAAGCGAGCAGTACTTC.

This sequence joins TRBV27 and TRBJ2-3, with D perhaps being TRBD1 or TRBD2 (5 bases each). V was trimmed by 3 bases and J by 6 bases, leaving 13 bases between them. Germline lookup yields CDR1 MNHEY and CDR2 SMNVEV (reference sequence). The length of the CDR3 is 14 residues. This CDR3 reads CASSLGPVLDTQYF. The CDR3 DNA reads TGTGCCAGCAGTTTGGGACCCGTTTTGGATACGCAGTATTTT.

V and J are TRBV6-5 and TRBJ1-1; 10 positions match TRBD1. Germline V lookup: CDR1 MNHEY, CDR2 SVGAGI. The CDR3 is made up of 14 amino acids. J lost 5 bases, V lost 2 bases, and 2 bases had no gene match. CDR3 region: CASSYVGQGTEAFF. Written as DNA, the CDR3 is TGTGCCAGCAGTTACGTGGGACAGGGGACTGAAGCTTTCTTT.

J is TRBJ2-3 and V is TRBV5-4; D is unclear. V lost 0 bases, J lost 4 bases, and 15 bases lay in between. Germline values: CDR1 SGHNT, CDR2 YYREEE (reference sequence). The CDR3 length is 16 residues. CDR3 sequence: CASSLGALWVADTQYF. In DNA, the CDR3 is TGTGCCAGCAGCTTGGGGGCCCTTTGGGTGGCAGATACGCAGTATTTT. The variable domain in full, with the rest retrieved from reference TRBV5-4 and TRBJ2-3, is ETGVTQSPTHLIKTRGQQVTLRCSSQSGHNTVSWYQQALGQGPQFIFQYYREEENGRGNFPPRFSGLQFPNYSSELNVNALELDDSALYLCASSLGALWVADTQYFGPGTRLTVL.

The J gene is TRBJ2-7, the V gene TRBV5-4; D is ambiguous. Trimming cost V 4 bases and J 1 base, with 9 bases left between them. Germline V gives CDR1 SGHNT, CDR2 YYREEE (reference sequence). This CDR3 is 13 amino acids long. CDR3 residues: CASSRDPSYEQYF. DNA of the CDR3: TGTGCCAGCAGCCGTGACCCTTCCTACGAGCAGTACTTC.

The chain couples TRBV5-5 to TRBJ1-4, with unresolved D. Trimming took 5 bases from V and 0 from J, leaving 5 bases between them. Germline V CDR1 and CDR2: SGHKS, YYEKEE (reference sequence). The length of the CDR3 is 13 residues. CDR3 nucleotide sequence: TGTGCCAGCAGACGCGCAACTAATGAAAAACTGTTTTTT. Its translation: CASRRATNEKLFF.

This chain links TRBV6-5 with TRBJ2-6; no clear D gene. Germline V gives CDR1 MNHEY, CDR2 SVGAGI. The CDR3 sequence is 14 residues long. Trimming shortened V by 6 bases and J by 1 base, and 7 bases separated the two germline ends. CDR3 loop: CASRPVSGANVLTF. For the CDR3, the DNA is TGTGCCAGCAGGCCGGTGTCTGGGGCCAACGTCCTGACTTTC.

This clone was detected once. The chain joins TRBV13 to TRBJ1-4, with 8 positions matching TRBD1. Germline loops: CDR1 PRHDT, CDR2 FYEKMQ (reference sequence). J gave up 10 bases and V 4 bases, and 14 bases lay outside the gene matches. The CDR3 totals 16 residues. Written as DNA, the CDR3 is TGTGCCAGCAGCTCGATCGACAGGGGCTCCTCCCGAAAACTGTTTTTT. Its translation: CASSSIDRGSSRKLFF.

The genes are TRBV6-5 and TRBJ2-6; 9 bases match TRBD1. The ends lost 5 bases at V and 4 bases at J; junction bases unmatched: 3. From germline, CDR1 is MNHEY and CDR2 SVGAGI. This CDR3 contains 15 residues. CDR3 amino acids: CASSRTGAGANVLTF. DNA for the CDR3: TGTGCCAGCAGTCGGACAGGGGCCGGGGCCAACGTCCTGACTTTC.

V is TRBV5-5 and J is TRBJ1-4; D is uncertain. The CDR3 is 14 amino acids. CDR1 SGHKS and CDR2 YYEKEE come from the germline V gene (reference sequence). V gave up 5 bases and J gave up 5 bases, with 13 bases separating them. CDR3 nucleotide sequence: TGTGCCAGCAGTTCTCCTAGAGGAAATGAAAAACTGTTTTTT. It codes for CASSSPRGNEKLFF.

CDR3 nucleotide sequence: TGTGCCAGCAGTCCCGTGGGGGCCAACGTCCTGACTTTC. It encodes CASSPVGANVLTF. V is TRBV27 and J is TRBJ2-6, with D uncertain. Trimming left V 5 bases short and J 4 bases short, with 6 bases between. CDR1 and CDR2 from the germline V gene are MNHEY and SMNVEV (reference sequence). CDR3 length: 13 amino acids.